This T cell receptor (beta chain) derives from a study of blood T cell repertoires in COVID-19. Across the study: Material from acute and convalescent COVID-19 was sourced from the United States, Italy and Spain.

Assay: immunoSEQ multiplex PCR; the TCRdb copy retains only in-frame clones and omits some. Found here are about 61,000 clones, about 90% of them singletons; the top ten hold roughly 4.6%. The germline CDR1 and CDR2 sequences are WNHNN and SYGVQD (reference sequence). The CDR3 contains 12 residues. Trimming stripped 5 bases from V and 2 bases from J, with 5 bases between. The material sequenced was peripheral blood. This receptor was obtained from a man aged 80 or over in a cohort sampled during active COVID-19. The chain is built from TRBV10-1 and TRBJ2-3; D gene ambiguous. CDR3 in amino acids: CASSPNTDTQYF. The CDR3 DNA reads TGCGCCAGCAGTCCAAACACAGATACGCAGTATTTT.